This TCR beta chain was sequenced in a study of control samples from healthy donors and cancer patients. Libraries were prepared by immunoSEQ multiplex PCR; TCRdb keeps only in-frame clonotypes and omits some of them. This table holds 180,000 or so clones, about 93% found once. This CDR3 is 15 amino acids long. Per the germline V gene, CDR1 is MNHEY and CDR2 is SVGEGT. Trimming stripped 0 bases from V and 0 bases from J, with 9 bases between. V is TRBV6-2 or TRBV6-3 and J is TRBJ2-7; no reliable D call. The sequence came from a woman between 55 and 75 years old in good health. Specimen: blood. CDR3 amino acids: CASSYSRLSSYEQYF. The CDR3 bases are TGTGCCAGCAGTTACTCGAGACTCTCCTCCTACGAGCAGTACTTC.